What follows describes a single TCR beta chain. Per the original data handling: Amplification with reference gene primers provided the estimates of nucleated cell counts. Sequencing used immunoSEQ multiplex PCR; TCRdb keeps in-frame clones, though not all of them. Clone size and V and J calls were adopted from that table, with D and trimming inferred from the DNA. The data show around 150,000 clones, roughly 84% seen once. The data stem from a study of blood T cell repertoires in COVID-19. Study information: Both acute and convalescent COVID-19 samples were obtained from the United States, Italy and Spain. Sources were T cells, B-cell-depleted T cells, or PBMCs; the material itself was cDNA or gDNA.

V was clipped by 5 bases and J by 4 bases; unmatched bases: 7. Germline values: CDR1 SEHNR, CDR2 FQNEAQ (reference sequence). CDR3 length equals 15 residues. Material for sequencing was peripheral blood. The sequence derives from a middle-aged man with acute or convalescent COVID-19. V is TRBV7-9 and J is TRBJ1-1; 10 bases are a match to TRBD1. CDR3: CASSPAGTGATEAFF. The CDR3 DNA reads as TGTGCCAGCAGCCCCGCCGGGACAGGGGCCACTGAAGCTTTCTTT.